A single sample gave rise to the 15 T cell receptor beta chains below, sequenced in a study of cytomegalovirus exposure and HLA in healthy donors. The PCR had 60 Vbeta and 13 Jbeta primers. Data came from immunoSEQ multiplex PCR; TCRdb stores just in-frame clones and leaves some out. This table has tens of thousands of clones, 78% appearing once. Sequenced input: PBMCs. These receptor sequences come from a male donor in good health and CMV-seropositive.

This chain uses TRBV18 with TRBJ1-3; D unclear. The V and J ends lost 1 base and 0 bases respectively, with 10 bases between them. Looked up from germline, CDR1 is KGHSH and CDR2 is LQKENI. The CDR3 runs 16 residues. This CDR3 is CASSPQLTSSGNTIYF. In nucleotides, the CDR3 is TGTGCCAGCTCACCACAGCTAACGAGCTCTGGAAACACCATATATTTT.

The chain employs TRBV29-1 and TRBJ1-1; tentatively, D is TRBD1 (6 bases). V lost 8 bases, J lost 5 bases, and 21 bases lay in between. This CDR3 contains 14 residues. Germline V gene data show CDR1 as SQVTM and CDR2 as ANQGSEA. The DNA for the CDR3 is TGCAGCTCAAGGACTTTGGACAGAGGGACTGAAGCTTTCTTT. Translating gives CSSRTLDRGTEAFF. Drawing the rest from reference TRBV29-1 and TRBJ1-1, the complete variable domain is SAVISQKPSRDICQRGTSLTIQCQVDSQVTMMFWYRQQPGQSLTLIATANQGSEATYESGFVIDKFPISRPNLTFSTLTVSNMSPEDSSIYLCSSRTLDRGTEAFFGQGTRLTVV.

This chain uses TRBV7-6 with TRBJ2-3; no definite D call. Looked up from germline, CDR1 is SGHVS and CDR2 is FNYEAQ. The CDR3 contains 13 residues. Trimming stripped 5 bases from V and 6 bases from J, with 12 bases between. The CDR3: CASSELRSDTQYF. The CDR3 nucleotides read TGTGCCAGCAGCGAGCTAAGGAGTGATACGCAGTATTTT.

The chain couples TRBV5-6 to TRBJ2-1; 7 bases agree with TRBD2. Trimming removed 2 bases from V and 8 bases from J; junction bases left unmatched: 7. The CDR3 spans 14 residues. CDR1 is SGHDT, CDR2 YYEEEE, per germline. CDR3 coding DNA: TGTGCCAGCAGCTTTTGGACTAGAGTTGATGAGCAGTTCTTC. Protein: CASSFWTRVDEQFF.

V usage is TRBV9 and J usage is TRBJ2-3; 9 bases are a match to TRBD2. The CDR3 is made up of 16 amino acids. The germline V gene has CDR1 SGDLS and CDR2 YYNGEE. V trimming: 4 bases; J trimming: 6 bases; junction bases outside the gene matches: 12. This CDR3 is CASSYGLASGLDTQYF. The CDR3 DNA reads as TGTGCCAGCAGCTACGGACTAGCGAGCGGTCTTGATACGCAGTATTTT.

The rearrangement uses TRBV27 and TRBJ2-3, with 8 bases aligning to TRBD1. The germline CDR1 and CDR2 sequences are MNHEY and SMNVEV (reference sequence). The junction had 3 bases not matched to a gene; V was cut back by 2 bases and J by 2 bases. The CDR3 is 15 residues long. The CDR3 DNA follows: TGTGCCAGCAGTTTAGGGACAGGAAACACAGATACGCAGTATTTT. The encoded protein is CASSLGTGNTDTQYF.

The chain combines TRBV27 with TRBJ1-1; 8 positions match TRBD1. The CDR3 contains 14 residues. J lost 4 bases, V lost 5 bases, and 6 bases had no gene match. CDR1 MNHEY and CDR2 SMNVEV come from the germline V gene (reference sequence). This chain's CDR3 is CASSPGQVATEAFF. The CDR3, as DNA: TGTGCCAGCAGTCCGGGACAGGTCGCCACTGAAGCTTTCTTT.

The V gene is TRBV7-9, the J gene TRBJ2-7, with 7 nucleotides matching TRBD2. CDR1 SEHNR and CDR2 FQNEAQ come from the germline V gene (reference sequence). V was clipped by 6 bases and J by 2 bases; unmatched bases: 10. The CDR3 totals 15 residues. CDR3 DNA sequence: TGTGCCAGCAGTTACCGCGCGGGAGTGACCTACGAGCAGTACTTC. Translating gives CASSYRAGVTYEQYF.

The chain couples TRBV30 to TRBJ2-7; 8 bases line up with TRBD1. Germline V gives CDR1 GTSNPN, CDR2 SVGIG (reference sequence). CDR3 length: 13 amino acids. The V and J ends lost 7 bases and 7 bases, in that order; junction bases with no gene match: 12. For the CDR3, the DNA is TGTGCCTCCGGACAGGGAAATTCGGAGGAGCAGTACTTC. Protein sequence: CASGQGNSEEQYF. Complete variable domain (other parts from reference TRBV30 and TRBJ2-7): SQTIHQWPATLVQPVGSPLSLECTVEGTSNPNLYWYRQAAGRGLQLLFYSVGIGQISSEVPQNLSASRPQDRQFILSSKKLLLSDSGFYLCASGQGNSEEQYFGPGTRLTVT.

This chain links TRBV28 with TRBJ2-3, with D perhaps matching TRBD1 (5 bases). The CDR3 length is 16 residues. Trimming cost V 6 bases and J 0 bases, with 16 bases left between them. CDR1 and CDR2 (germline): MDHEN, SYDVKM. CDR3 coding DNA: TGTGCCAGCAGCCTATGGTCTGGGGCCAGCACAGATACGCAGTATTTT. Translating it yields CASSLWSGASTDTQYF. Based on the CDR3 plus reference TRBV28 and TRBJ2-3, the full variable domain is DVKVTQSSRYLVKRTGEKVFLECVQDMDHENMFWYRQDPGLGLRLIYFSYDVKMKEKGDIPEGYSVSREKKERFSLILESASTNQTSMYLCASSLWSGASTDTQYFGPGTRLTVL.

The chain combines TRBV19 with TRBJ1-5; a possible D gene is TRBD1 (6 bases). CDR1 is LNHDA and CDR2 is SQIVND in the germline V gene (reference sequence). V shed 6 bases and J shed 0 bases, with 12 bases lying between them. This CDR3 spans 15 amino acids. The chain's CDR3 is CASRPDRSSNQPQHF. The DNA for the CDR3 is TGTGCCAGTAGACCTGACAGGAGTAGCAATCAGCCCCAGCATTTT.

Written as DNA, the CDR3 is TGTGCCAGCAGCTTGGTGGCAGGTCAGAGCTCTGGGGCCAACGTCCTGACTTTC. This gives the protein CASSLVAGQSSGANVLTF. The chain carries TRBV5-6 and TRBJ2-6, with D unresolved. The length of the CDR3 is 18 residues. Germline CDR1 and CDR2: SGHDT and YYEEEE. Trimming cost V 0 bases and J 0 bases, with 13 bases left between them.

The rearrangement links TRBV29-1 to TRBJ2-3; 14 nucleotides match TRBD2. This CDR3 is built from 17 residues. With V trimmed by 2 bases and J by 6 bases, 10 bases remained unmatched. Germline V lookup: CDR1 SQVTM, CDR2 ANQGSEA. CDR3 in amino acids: CSVERGLAGAAGDTQYF. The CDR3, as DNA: TGCAGCGTTGAAAGGGGACTAGCGGGAGCCGCAGGTGATACGCAGTATTTT.

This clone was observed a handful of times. The CDR3 here is CASSLQGGHGYTF. In nucleotides, the CDR3 is TGTGCCAGCTCACTACAGGGCGGACATGGCTACACCTTC. This rearrangement joins TRBV18 to TRBJ1-2, with D maybe TRBD1 (6 bases). The CDR3 is 13 residues long. Germline lookup yields CDR1 KGHSH and CDR2 LQKENI. Trimming stripped 4 bases from V and 6 bases from J, with 12 bases between.

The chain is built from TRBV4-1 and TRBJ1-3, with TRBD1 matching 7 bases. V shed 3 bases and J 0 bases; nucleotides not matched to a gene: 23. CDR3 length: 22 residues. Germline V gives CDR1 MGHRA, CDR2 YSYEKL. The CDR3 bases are TGCGCCAGCAGCCACAAGGAGGGGGCTCCTCTTGGTCCGACCTTCTCTGGAAACACCATATATTTT. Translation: CASSHKEGAPLGPTFSGNTIYF.